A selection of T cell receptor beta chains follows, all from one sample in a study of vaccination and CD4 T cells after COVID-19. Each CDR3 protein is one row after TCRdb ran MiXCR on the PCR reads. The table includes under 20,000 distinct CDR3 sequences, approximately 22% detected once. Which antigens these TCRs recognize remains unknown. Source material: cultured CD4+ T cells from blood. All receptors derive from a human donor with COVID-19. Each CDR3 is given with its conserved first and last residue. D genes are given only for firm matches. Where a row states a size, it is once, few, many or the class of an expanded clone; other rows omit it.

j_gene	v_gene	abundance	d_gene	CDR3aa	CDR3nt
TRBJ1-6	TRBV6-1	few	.	CASSERIRASPLHF	TGTGCCAGCAGTGAACGTATCAGGGCTTCACCCCTCCACTTT
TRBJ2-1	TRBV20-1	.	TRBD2	CSATGRGGYNEQFF	TGCAGTGCCACAGGGCGGGGGGGTTACAATGAGCAGTTCTTC
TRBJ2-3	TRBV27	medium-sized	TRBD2	CASSSRPSGTRTDTQYF	TGTGCCAGCAGTTCCCGGCCTAGCGGGACACGCACAGATACGCAGTATTTT
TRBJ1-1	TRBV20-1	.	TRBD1	CSARQGALNTEAFF	TGCAGTGCAAGACAGGGGGCTCTGAACACTGAAGCTTTCTTT
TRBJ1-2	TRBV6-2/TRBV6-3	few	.	CASSPLARNGYTF	TGTGCCAGCAGCCCCCTCGCCCGGAATGGCTACACCTTC
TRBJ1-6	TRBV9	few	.	CASSVKGENSPLHF	TGTGCCAGCAGCGTAAAGGGGGAGAATTCACCCCTCCACTTT
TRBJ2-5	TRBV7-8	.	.	CASSPRVDKETQYF	TGTGCCAGCAGCCCACGGGTAGATAAGGAGACCCAGTACTTC
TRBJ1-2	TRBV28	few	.	CASSLGGRQGRDYTF	TGTGCCAGCAGTCTAGGGGGTCGGCAGGGACGGGACTACACCTTC
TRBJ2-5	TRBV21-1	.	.	CASSRGAGGTQYF	TGTGCCAGCAGTAGGGGGGCCGGGGGGACCCAGTACTTC
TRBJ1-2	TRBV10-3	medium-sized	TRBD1	CAISESQGYNYGYTF	TGTGCCATCAGTGAGTCACAGGGGTATAACTATGGCTACACCTTC
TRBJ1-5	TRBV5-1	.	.	CASSLLPSSEPQHF	TGCGCCAGCAGCTTGTTGCCCAGCTCAGAGCCCCAGCATTTT
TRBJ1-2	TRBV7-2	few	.	CASSLISGQNYGYTF	TGTGCCAGCAGCTTAATCTCCGGACAGAACTATGGCTACACCTTC
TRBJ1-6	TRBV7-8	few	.	CASSLEKGSYNSPLHF	TGTGCCAGCAGCTTAGAGAAAGGCTCCTATAATTCACCCCTCCACTTT
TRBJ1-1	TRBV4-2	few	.	CASSQAGFAGTEAFF	TGTGCCAGCAGCCAAGCGGGGTTCGCAGGCACTGAAGCTTTCTTT
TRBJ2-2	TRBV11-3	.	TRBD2	CASSYLAAANTGELFF	TGTGCCAGCAGCTACCTAGCGGCCGCGAACACCGGGGAGCTGTTTTTT
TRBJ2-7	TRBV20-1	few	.	CSAPDRYEQYF	TGCAGTGCTCCCGACAGATACGAGCAGTACTTC
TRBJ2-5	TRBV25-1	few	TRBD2	CASSEPGLVLTQYF	TGTGCCAGCAGTGAGCCGGGACTAGTTTTGACCCAGTACTTC
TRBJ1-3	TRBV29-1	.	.	CSVESLLSGNTIYF	TGCAGCGTTGAAAGTTTACTCTCTGGAAACACCATATATTTT
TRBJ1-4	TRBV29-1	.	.	CSVGWSTGFNEKLFF	TGCAGCGTTGGTTGGTCTACAGGGTTTAACGAAAAACTGTTTTTT
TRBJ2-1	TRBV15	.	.	CATSREGGTYNEQFF	TGTGCCACCAGCAGGGAGGGTGGGACTTACAATGAGCAGTTCTTC
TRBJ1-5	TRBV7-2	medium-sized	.	CASRVGRGAQHF	TGTGCCAGCAGGGTCGGGAGGGGGGCCCAGCATTTT
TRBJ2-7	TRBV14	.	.	CASSQEVWDHEQYF	TGTGCCAGCAGCCAAGAAGTATGGGACCACGAGCAGTACTTC
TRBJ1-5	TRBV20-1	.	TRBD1	CSARGLGTGGNQPQHF	TGCAGTGCTAGAGGTCTTGGGACAGGGGGGAATCAGCCCCAGCATTTT
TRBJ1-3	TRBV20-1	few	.	CSAVDTGPSGNTIYF	TGCAGTGCTGTTGATACAGGGCCCTCTGGAAACACCATATATTTT
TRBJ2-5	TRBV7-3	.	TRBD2	CASSLSLGAGEETQYF	TGTGCCAGCAGCTTAAGTTTGGGAGCGGGGGAAGAGACCCAGTACTTC
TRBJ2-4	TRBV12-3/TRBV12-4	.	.	CASPGRKNIQYF	TGTGCCAGCCCTGGACGGAAAAACATTCAGTACTTC
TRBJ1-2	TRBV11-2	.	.	CASSARWGSLGYTF	TGTGCCAGCAGCGCTCGGTGGGGTTCTCTTGGCTACACCTTC
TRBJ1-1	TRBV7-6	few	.	CASSPTAGPNTEAFF	TGTGCCAGCAGCCCGACCGCGGGTCCGAACACTGAAGCTTTCTTT
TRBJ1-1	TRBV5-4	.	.	CASSLEQMNTEAFF	TGTGCCAGCAGCTTGGAACAGATGAACACTGAAGCTTTCTTT
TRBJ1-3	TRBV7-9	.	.	CASSPSGSGNTIYF	TGTGCCAGCAGCCCTAGTGGCTCTGGAAACACCATATATTTT
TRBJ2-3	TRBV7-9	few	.	CASSPQSDTQYF	TGTGCCAGCAGCCCTCAGTCAGATACGCAGTATTTT
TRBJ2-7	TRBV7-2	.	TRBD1	CAGSLRTGKGEQYF	TGTGCCGGCAGCTTACGGACAGGGAAGGGCGAGCAGTACTTC
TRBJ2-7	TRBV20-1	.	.	CSASAPSTRDEQYF	TGCAGTGCTAGTGCACCCTCTACTAGAGACGAGCAGTACTTC
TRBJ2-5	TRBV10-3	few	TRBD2	CAISEPGAGPYQETQYF	TGTGCCATCAGTGAACCCGGAGCGGGACCGTACCAAGAGACCCAGTACTTC
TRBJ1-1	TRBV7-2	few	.	CASSLGGAIAFF	TGTGCCAGCAGCTTAGGAGGCGCGATAGCTTTCTTT
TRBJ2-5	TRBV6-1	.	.	CASSPLTDTETQYF	TGTGCCAGCAGTCCATTGACAGATACGGAGACCCAGTACTTC
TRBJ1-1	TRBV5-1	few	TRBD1	CASSLETGSPNTEAFF	TGCGCCAGCAGCCTCGAGACAGGGTCTCCGAACACTGAAGCTTTCTTT
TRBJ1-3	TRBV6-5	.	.	CASSYSKGHGNTIYF	TGTGCCAGCAGTTACTCGAAGGGACATGGAAACACCATATATTTT
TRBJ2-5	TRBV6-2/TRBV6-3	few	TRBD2	CASSPLAGGQETQYF	TGTGCCAGCAGTCCCCTAGCGGGGGGGCAAGAGACCCAGTACTTC
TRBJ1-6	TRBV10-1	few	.	CASSVGGSPLHF	TGCGCCAGCAGTGTCGGCGGATCACCCCTCCACTTT
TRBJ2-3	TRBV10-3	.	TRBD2	CAISEGGLAATSTDTQYF	TGTGCCATCAGTGAGGGGGGACTAGCGGCCACTAGCACAGATACGCAGTATTTT
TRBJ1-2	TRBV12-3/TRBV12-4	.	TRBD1	CASSSRTGALYGYTF	TGTGCCAGCAGTTCCAGGACAGGGGCCCTTTATGGCTACACCTTC
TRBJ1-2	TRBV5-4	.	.	CASSLAEDGNYGYTF	TGTGCCAGCAGCTTGGCCGAAGACGGTAACTATGGCTACACCTTC
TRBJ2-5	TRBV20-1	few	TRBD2	CSASSGTSGSAGTQYF	TGCAGTGCTAGCTCCGGGACTAGCGGGTCTGCGGGGACCCAGTACTTC
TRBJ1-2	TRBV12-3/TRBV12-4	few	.	CVTEGVYTF	TGTGTCACGGAGGGGGTCTACACCTTC
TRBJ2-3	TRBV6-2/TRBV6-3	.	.	CASSYLFPGSDTQYF	TGTGCCAGCAGTTACTTATTCCCGGGTTCCGATACGCAGTATTTT
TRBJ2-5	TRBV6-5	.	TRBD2	CASSWGLAGTQYF	TGTGCCAGCAGTTGGGGACTAGCGGGGACCCAGTACTTC
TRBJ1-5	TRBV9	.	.	CASSVNVRQPQHF	TGTGCCAGCAGCGTAAACGTGAGGCAGCCCCAGCATTTT
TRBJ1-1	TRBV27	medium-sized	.	CASSLGAGAGAFF	TGTGCCAGCAGTTTAGGGGCGGGGGCGGGAGCTTTCTTT
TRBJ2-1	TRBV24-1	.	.	CATSDRGGQGIEQFF	TGTGCCACCAGTGACAGGGGGGGGCAGGGGATCGAGCAGTTCTTC
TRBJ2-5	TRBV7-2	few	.	CASRPLVASETQYF	TGTGCCAGCAGGCCCCTGGTCGCTTCAGAGACCCAGTACTTC
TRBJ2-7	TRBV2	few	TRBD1	CASFRLSPGQGPYEQYF	TGTGCCAGCTTCCGCCTCAGCCCGGGACAGGGTCCCTACGAGCAGTACTTC
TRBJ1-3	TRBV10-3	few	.	CAGVEGNTIYF	TGTGCAGGGGTCGAAGGAAACACCATATATTTT
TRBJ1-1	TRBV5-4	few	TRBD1	CASSPRQGLATEAFF	TGTGCCAGCAGCCCCCGACAGGGGTTGGCCACTGAAGCTTTCTTT
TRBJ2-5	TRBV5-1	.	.	CASSLQETQYF	TGCGCCAGCAGCTTGCAAGAGACCCAGTACTTC